These T cell receptor beta chains were read from a single sample in a study of blood T cell repertoires in COVID-19. Only in-frame clones appear in the TCRdb table, and some are missing; sequencing was by immunoSEQ multiplex PCR. The sample has about 45,000 clones; roughly nine tenths are singletons. Sequencing was done on a sample of peripheral blood. All receptors come from a man in his fifties with COVID-19, enrolled during active disease. Each CDR3 is given with its conserved first and last residue. A D gene is named only where the DNA matches it firmly. Some rows have no size entry. The others give once, few or many, or a class for an expanded clone.

clone_size: once; d_call: NA; j_call: TRBJ1-1; v_call: TRBV18; cdr3_nt: TGTGCCAGCTCACCGGGCAGGGCGGCTTCTGGGGAACGGACTAGGGAAGCTTTCTTT; cdr3_aa: CASSPGRAASGERTREAFF
clone_size: NA; d_call: NA; j_call: TRBJ1-1; v_call: TRBV27; cdr3_nt: TGTGCCAGCAGTACCCTCGGGGGGCGGACTGAAGCTTTCTTT; cdr3_aa: CASSTLGGRTEAFF
clone_size: NA; d_call: NA; j_call: TRBJ2-7; v_call: TRBV27; cdr3_nt: TGTGCCAGCAGCGTGGAGAACTCCTACGAGCAGTACTTC; cdr3_aa: CASSVENSYEQYF
clone_size: NA; d_call: NA; j_call: TRBJ2-2; v_call: TRBV5-6; cdr3_nt: TGTGCCAGCAGCTTTGGAGCAGCGAACACCGGGGAGCTGTTTTTT; cdr3_aa: CASSFGAANTGELFF
clone_size: NA; d_call: TRBD1; j_call: TRBJ2-5; v_call: TRBV11-3; cdr3_nt: TGTGCCAGCAGCTCCAGGGGGAGTTTATCGGAGACCCAGTACTTC; cdr3_aa: CASSSRGSLSETQYF
clone_size: NA; d_call: NA; j_call: TRBJ1-1; v_call: TRBV19; cdr3_nt: TGTGCCAGTAGTATCGGGGTGCTGACTGAAGCTTTCTTT; cdr3_aa: CASSIGVLTEAFF
clone_size: NA; d_call: NA; j_call: TRBJ2-1; v_call: TRBV3-1/TRBV3-2; cdr3_nt: TGTGCCAGCAGCCAAGATCCGACTAGGAGGTACAATGAGCAGTTCTTC; cdr3_aa: CASSQDPTRRYNEQFF
clone_size: NA; d_call: NA; j_call: TRBJ2-2; v_call: TRBV7-7; cdr3_nt: TGTGCTAGCAGCTTAGATGGGCCGAACACCGGGGAGCTGTTTTTT; cdr3_aa: CASSLDGPNTGELFF
clone_size: NA; d_call: NA; j_call: TRBJ2-7; v_call: TRBV19; cdr3_nt: TGTGCCAGTCAGCTGCAGACAGGTGCCTACGAGCAGTACTTC; cdr3_aa: CASQLQTGAYEQYF
clone_size: NA; d_call: NA; j_call: TRBJ2-4; v_call: TRBV30; cdr3_nt: TGTGCCTGGACTCCGTTCGGGAGCTTGAATAGTCCCAAAAACATTCAGTACTTC; cdr3_aa: CAWTPFGSLNSPKNIQYF
clone_size: NA; d_call: TRBD1; j_call: TRBJ2-4; v_call: TRBV19; cdr3_nt: TGTGCCAGTAGTATGGGACAGGGTCGACCCAAAAACATTCAGTACTTC; cdr3_aa: CASSMGQGRPKNIQYF
clone_size: NA; d_call: TRBD1; j_call: TRBJ2-7; v_call: TRBV2; cdr3_nt: TGTGCCAGCAGTGGTATGGGACAGGTGTACGAGCAGTACTTC; cdr3_aa: CASSGMGQVYEQYF
clone_size: NA; d_call: TRBD2; j_call: TRBJ2-1; v_call: TRBV7-2; cdr3_nt: TGTGCCAGCAGCGTACTGCAGGGACTAGCGGGAGTTGAGCAGTTCTTC; cdr3_aa: CASSVLQGLAGVEQFF
clone_size: NA; d_call: TRBD1; j_call: TRBJ1-2; v_call: TRBV7-9; cdr3_nt: TGTGCCAGCAGCTTACCCCGGGGACAGGGCTACTATGGCTACACCTTC; cdr3_aa: CASSLPRGQGYYGYTF
clone_size: NA; d_call: TRBD1; j_call: TRBJ2-2; v_call: TRBV9; cdr3_nt: TGTGCCAGCAGCGGACCGATACAGGGGCCCGGGGAGCTGTTTTTT; cdr3_aa: CASSGPIQGPGELFF
clone_size: NA; d_call: TRBD2; j_call: TRBJ2-7; v_call: TRBV5-6; cdr3_nt: TGTGCCAGCAGCTTGGACCTAGCGGGAGTCGGCGAGCAGTACTTC; cdr3_aa: CASSLDLAGVGEQYF
clone_size: NA; d_call: NA; j_call: TRBJ2-7; v_call: TRBV7-9; cdr3_nt: TGTGCCAGCAGCTTAACAGGGAGCTCCTACGAGCAGTACTTC; cdr3_aa: CASSLTGSSYEQYF
clone_size: NA; d_call: NA; j_call: TRBJ2-3; v_call: TRBV19; cdr3_nt: TGTGCCAGTACCCCCAGGGGCAGAAGCACAGATACGCAGTATTTT; cdr3_aa: CASTPRGRSTDTQYF
clone_size: NA; d_call: NA; j_call: TRBJ1-2; v_call: TRBV5-4; cdr3_nt: TGTGCCAGCAGCTTGGCCCGGGCGGGGAACTATGGCTACACCTTC; cdr3_aa: CASSLARAGNYGYTF
clone_size: NA; d_call: TRBD2; j_call: TRBJ2-1; v_call: TRBV5-1; cdr3_nt: TGCGCCAGCAGCAGGCGCCCCTTTTCAGGCCGGGTGGGGACTAGCGTTCTCAATGAGCAGTTCTTC; cdr3_aa: CASSRRPFSGRVGTSVLNEQFF
clone_size: NA; d_call: NA; j_call: TRBJ2-5; v_call: TRBV3-1/TRBV3-2; cdr3_nt: TGTGCCAGCTCGGGTAGCGGCAACCAAGAGACCCAGTACTTC; cdr3_aa: CASSGSGNQETQYF
clone_size: NA; d_call: NA; j_call: TRBJ1-6; v_call: TRBV5-1; cdr3_nt: TGCGCCAGCAGCTCTAGTGATTCACCCCTCCACTTT; cdr3_aa: CASSSSDSPLHF
clone_size: NA; d_call: NA; j_call: TRBJ1-2; v_call: TRBV28; cdr3_nt: TGTGCCAGCAGAGCCGGTGGTTATGGCTACACCTTC; cdr3_aa: CASRAGGYGYTF
clone_size: NA; d_call: TRBD2; j_call: TRBJ2-1; v_call: TRBV11-2; cdr3_nt: TGTGCCAGCAGCCCTATCAGGAGTTCGGCGGGAGTAGGCGATGAGCAGTTCTTC; cdr3_aa: CASSPIRSSAGVGDEQFF
clone_size: NA; d_call: NA; j_call: TRBJ1-5; v_call: TRBV5-5; cdr3_nt: TGTGCCAGCAGCTTAACAGGCAATCAGCCCCAGCATTTT; cdr3_aa: CASSLTGNQPQHF
clone_size: NA; d_call: NA; j_call: TRBJ2-3; v_call: TRBV20-1; cdr3_nt: TGCAGTGCTAGTAAGGTAGCCGATACGCAGTATTTT; cdr3_aa: CSASKVADTQYF
clone_size: NA; d_call: NA; j_call: TRBJ1-1; v_call: TRBV9; cdr3_nt: TGTGCCAGCAGCGCCCGGGGTCCTGAAGCTTTCTTT; cdr3_aa: CASSARGPEAFF
clone_size: NA; d_call: TRBD2; j_call: TRBJ2-2; v_call: TRBV7-2; cdr3_nt: TGTGCCAGCAGCCAGCAGTCTAGCGGGAATCCCGGGGAGCTGTTTTTT; cdr3_aa: CASSQQSSGNPGELFF
clone_size: NA; d_call: NA; j_call: TRBJ1-2; v_call: TRBV2; cdr3_nt: TGTGCCAGCAGTGAAGCGCGACGACGGGAGTCTGGAGGCTACACCTTC; cdr3_aa: CASSEARRRESGGYTF
clone_size: NA; d_call: NA; j_call: TRBJ1-2; v_call: TRBV28; cdr3_nt: TGTGCCAGCAGCCTGAACTATGGCTACACCTTC; cdr3_aa: CASSLNYGYTF
clone_size: NA; d_call: NA; j_call: TRBJ1-2; v_call: TRBV5-6; cdr3_nt: TGTGCCAGCAGCCTGTATTCGGGTGGCTATGGCTACACCTTC; cdr3_aa: CASSLYSGGYGYTF
clone_size: NA; d_call: TRBD2; j_call: TRBJ2-1; v_call: TRBV4-3; cdr3_nt: TGCGCCAGCAGCCAAGCGGCGGGAGCATCCTACAATGAGCAGTTCTTC; cdr3_aa: CASSQAAGASYNEQFF
clone_size: NA; d_call: NA; j_call: TRBJ2-6; v_call: TRBV18; cdr3_nt: TGTGCCAGCTCAGTACAGGGGGGGTCTGGGGCCAACGTCCTGACTTTC; cdr3_aa: CASSVQGGSGANVLTF
clone_size: NA; d_call: TRBD1; j_call: TRBJ1-2; v_call: TRBV6-5; cdr3_nt: TGTGCCAGCAAATGGGGCCGACAGGGAGCGGGCTACACCTTC; cdr3_aa: CASKWGRQGAGYTF
clone_size: NA; d_call: TRBD1; j_call: TRBJ2-1; v_call: TRBV6-2/TRBV6-3; cdr3_nt: TGTGCCAGCAGTTATAGACAGGGCAATGAGCAGTTCTTC; cdr3_aa: CASSYRQGNEQFF
clone_size: NA; d_call: TRBD1; j_call: TRBJ1-1; v_call: TRBV29-1; cdr3_nt: TGCAGCGTACTAACAGGGGATGCAGCTTTCTTT; cdr3_aa: CSVLTGDAAFF
clone_size: NA; d_call: NA; j_call: TRBJ1-3; v_call: TRBV3-1/TRBV3-2; cdr3_nt: TGTGCCAGCAGCCAAGACGTAAACTCTGGAAACACCATATATTTT; cdr3_aa: CASSQDVNSGNTIYF
clone_size: NA; d_call: TRBD1; j_call: TRBJ2-5; v_call: TRBV24-1; cdr3_nt: TGTGCCACCAGTAGTCCAGGGACAGGGGCCCAAGAGACCCAGTACTTC; cdr3_aa: CATSSPGTGAQETQYF
clone_size: NA; d_call: TRBD2; j_call: TRBJ2-2; v_call: TRBV7-6; cdr3_nt: TGTGCCAGCAGCTACCGCACCGGGACTAGCAGGAACACCGGGGAGCTGTTTTTT; cdr3_aa: CASSYRTGTSRNTGELFF
clone_size: once; d_call: NA; j_call: TRBJ2-5; v_call: TRBV29-1; cdr3_nt: TGCAGCGTTGAAATCGGGGTCGCCGAGACCCAGTACTTC; cdr3_aa: CSVEIGVAETQYF
clone_size: NA; d_call: NA; j_call: TRBJ2-2; v_call: TRBV19; cdr3_nt: TGTGCCAGTAGTAGTCAGGGGTACACCGGGGAGCTGTTTTTT; cdr3_aa: CASSSQGYTGELFF
clone_size: few; d_call: TRBD1; j_call: TRBJ1-1; v_call: TRBV5-1; cdr3_nt: TGCGCCAGCAGCCCTGGACAGGGCCGTGAAGCTTTCTTT; cdr3_aa: CASSPGQGREAFF
clone_size: NA; d_call: NA; j_call: TRBJ1-2; v_call: TRBV11-2; cdr3_nt: TGTGCCAGCAGCCCTAGGTCAGGGATTTTCTATGGCTACACCTTC; cdr3_aa: CASSPRSGIFYGYTF
clone_size: NA; d_call: NA; j_call: TRBJ2-6; v_call: TRBV29-1; cdr3_nt: TGCAGCGTTGGGCAGTCCTCTGGGGCCAACGTCCTGACTTTC; cdr3_aa: CSVGQSSGANVLTF
clone_size: NA; d_call: TRBD1; j_call: TRBJ2-1; v_call: TRBV11-2; cdr3_nt: TGTGCCAGCAGCCCGATACAGGGGGTGGGAAATGAGCAGTTCTTC; cdr3_aa: CASSPIQGVGNEQFF
clone_size: NA; d_call: NA; j_call: TRBJ2-7; v_call: TRBV4-3; cdr3_nt: TGCGCCAGCAGCCAAGATGTTACTGGGAGCGGCTACGAGCAGTACTTC; cdr3_aa: CASSQDVTGSGYEQYF
clone_size: NA; d_call: TRBD2; j_call: TRBJ2-3; v_call: TRBV27; cdr3_nt: TGTGCCAGCAGTTGTAGCGGGCGTAGCACAGATACGCAGTATTTT; cdr3_aa: CASSCSGRSTDTQYF
clone_size: NA; d_call: NA; j_call: TRBJ2-5; v_call: TRBV5-1; cdr3_nt: TGCGCCAGCAGCTTACCCGAGCAAGAGACCCAGTACTTC; cdr3_aa: CASSLPEQETQYF